These T cell receptor beta chains were read from a single sample in a study of blood T cell repertoires in COVID-19. Method: immunoSEQ multiplex PCR; TCRdb's copy keeps in-frame clones and lacks some. This repertoire shows approximately 280,000 clones, around nine tenths found once; its top ten account for under 2.5%. Sequenced: PBMCs or T cells enriched from blood (not recorded which). The receptors originated from a woman aged 55-69 years who had recovered from COVID-19. Each CDR3 is given with its conserved first and last residue. Each record gives: V gene, J gene, D gene, clone size, CDR3 protein, CDR3 DNA. The D gene is left open where the match is weak. Expanded clones are given a class, and other clones once, few, many or no size at all.

v_gene: TRBV19; j_gene: TRBJ1-2; d_gene: NA; abundance: NA; CDR3aa: CASKKETLAGYTF; CDR3nt: TGTGCCAGTAAAAAGGAGACTTTAGCTGGCTACACCTTC
v_gene: TRBV10-1; j_gene: TRBJ2-5; d_gene: NA; abundance: NA; CDR3aa: CASSEREWETQYF; CDR3nt: TGCGCCAGCAGTGAGCGGGAATGGGAGACCCAGTACTTC
v_gene: TRBV5-4; j_gene: TRBJ2-3; d_gene: NA; abundance: NA; CDR3aa: CASSAGGTDTQYF; CDR3nt: TGTGCCAGCAGCGCCGGGGGCACAGATACGCAGTATTTT
v_gene: TRBV7-2; j_gene: TRBJ2-7; d_gene: NA; abundance: NA; CDR3aa: CASSFLPPGEPNEQYF; CDR3nt: TGTGCCAGCAGCTTCCTACCACCAGGGGAACCTAACGAGCAGTACTTC
v_gene: TRBV9; j_gene: TRBJ1-2; d_gene: NA; abundance: NA; CDR3aa: CASSMRSTGGYTF; CDR3nt: TGTGCCAGCAGCATGCGCAGTACGGGGGGCTACACCTTC
v_gene: TRBV20-1; j_gene: TRBJ1-1; d_gene: TRBD1; abundance: NA; CDR3aa: CSAGTASRAFF; CDR3nt: TGCAGTGCGGGGACAGCGTCCCGGGCTTTCTTT
v_gene: TRBV28; j_gene: TRBJ1-5; d_gene: NA; abundance: NA; CDR3aa: CASSLSYQPQHF; CDR3nt: TGTGCCAGCAGTTTGTCCTATCAGCCCCAGCATTTT
v_gene: TRBV5-1; j_gene: TRBJ2-2; d_gene: NA; abundance: NA; CDR3aa: CASSADTNTGELFF; CDR3nt: TGCGCCAGCAGCGCGGACACAAACACCGGGGAGCTGTTTTTT
v_gene: TRBV19; j_gene: TRBJ1-4; d_gene: NA; abundance: NA; CDR3aa: CASSINLDEKLFF; CDR3nt: TGTGCCAGTAGTATCAATTTAGATGAAAAACTGTTTTTT
v_gene: TRBV10-3; j_gene: TRBJ1-5; d_gene: TRBD1; abundance: NA; CDR3aa: CAIKTGEDQPQHF; CDR3nt: TGTGCCATCAAAACAGGGGAGGATCAGCCCCAGCATTTT
v_gene: TRBV5-1; j_gene: TRBJ2-5; d_gene: TRBD2; abundance: NA; CDR3aa: CASSATSGGQETQYF; CDR3nt: TGCGCCAGCAGCGCCACTAGCGGGGGTCAAGAGACCCAGTACTTC
v_gene: TRBV5-1; j_gene: TRBJ2-5; d_gene: NA; abundance: few; CDR3aa: CASSLLGGPETQYF; CDR3nt: TGCGCCAGCAGCCTATTGGGGGGGCCGGAGACCCAGTACTTC
v_gene: TRBV7-2; j_gene: TRBJ2-2; d_gene: NA; abundance: NA; CDR3aa: CASSLWALGAGELFF; CDR3nt: TGTGCCAGCAGCTTATGGGCCCTAGGGGCCGGGGAGCTGTTTTTT
v_gene: TRBV28; j_gene: TRBJ1-4; d_gene: NA; abundance: NA; CDR3aa: CASTAATPEQKLFF; CDR3nt: TGTGCCAGCACTGCGGCCACACCAGAACAAAAACTGTTTTTT
v_gene: TRBV28; j_gene: TRBJ2-5; d_gene: TRBD2; abundance: NA; CDR3aa: CASSHGTSGGETQYF; CDR3nt: TGTGCCAGCAGTCACGGGACTAGCGGGGGGGAGACCCAGTACTTC
v_gene: TRBV10-2; j_gene: TRBJ1-1; d_gene: NA; abundance: once; CDR3aa: CASKKTVGYMNTEAFF; CDR3nt: TGCGCCAGCAAGAAGACAGTAGGATATATGAACACTGAAGCTTTCTTT
v_gene: TRBV27; j_gene: TRBJ2-7; d_gene: NA; abundance: few; CDR3aa: CASSYNSYEQYF; CDR3nt: TGTGCCAGCAGTTACAACTCCTACGAGCAGTACTTC
v_gene: TRBV5-4; j_gene: TRBJ1-1; d_gene: TRBD1; abundance: NA; CDR3aa: CASSRDRAAEAFF; CDR3nt: TGTGCCAGCAGCCGGGACAGGGCGGCGGAAGCTTTCTTT
v_gene: TRBV6-5; j_gene: TRBJ1-2; d_gene: NA; abundance: NA; CDR3aa: CASTKTNTNYGYTF; CDR3nt: TGTGCCAGCACCAAGACAAATACTAACTATGGCTACACCTTC
v_gene: TRBV7-9; j_gene: TRBJ2-2; d_gene: TRBD1; abundance: NA; CDR3aa: CASSSPGQGNTGELFF; CDR3nt: TGTGCCAGCAGCTCCCCGGGACAGGGGAACACCGGGGAGCTGTTTTTT
v_gene: TRBV10-2; j_gene: TRBJ2-3; d_gene: TRBD1; abundance: NA; CDR3aa: CASSERTGADTQYF; CDR3nt: TGCGCCAGCAGTGAGAGGACAGGGGCTGATACGCAGTATTTT
v_gene: TRBV5-1; j_gene: TRBJ2-1; d_gene: TRBD2; abundance: once; CDR3aa: CASALAGGYNEQFF; CDR3nt: TGCGCCAGCGCCCTAGCGGGAGGCTACAATGAGCAGTTCTTC
v_gene: TRBV7-9; j_gene: TRBJ2-1; d_gene: TRBD2; abundance: NA; CDR3aa: CASSLERTSRGNEQFF; CDR3nt: TGTGCCAGCAGCTTAGAGAGGACTAGTAGGGGCAATGAGCAGTTCTTC
v_gene: TRBV20-1; j_gene: TRBJ2-4; d_gene: TRBD1; abundance: NA; CDR3aa: CSASGDRGLINIQYF; CDR3nt: TGCAGTGCTAGTGGGGACAGGGGGCTAATAAACATTCAGTACTTC
v_gene: TRBV2; j_gene: TRBJ2-3; d_gene: TRBD1; abundance: once; CDR3aa: CASSTDRGGTDTQYF; CDR3nt: TGTGCCAGCAGTACGGACAGGGGAGGCACAGATACGCAGTATTTT
v_gene: TRBV20-1; j_gene: TRBJ2-7; d_gene: TRBD1; abundance: once; CDR3aa: CSASAGTGYYEQYF; CDR3nt: TGCAGTGCTAGTGCCGGGACAGGGTACTACGAGCAGTACTTC
v_gene: TRBV18; j_gene: TRBJ1-2; d_gene: TRBD1; abundance: NA; CDR3aa: CASSLGSGTGIYGYTF; CDR3nt: TGTGCCAGCTCCCTAGGCTCCGGGACAGGGATCTATGGCTACACCTTC
v_gene: TRBV10-3; j_gene: TRBJ2-1; d_gene: TRBD2; abundance: few; CDR3aa: CAISGTSGTSTEQFF; CDR3nt: TGTGCCATCAGTGGTACTAGCGGGACGTCGACTGAGCAGTTCTTC
v_gene: TRBV11-3; j_gene: TRBJ2-5; d_gene: NA; abundance: NA; CDR3aa: CASSLDQRVRETQYF; CDR3nt: TGTGCCAGCAGCTTAGATCAGCGGGTGAGGGAGACCCAGTACTTC
v_gene: TRBV28; j_gene: TRBJ2-5; d_gene: TRBD2; abundance: NA; CDR3aa: CASSSQPGLAGIQETQYF; CDR3nt: TGTGCCAGCAGTTCCCAACCGGGACTAGCGGGGATACAAGAGACCCAGTACTTC